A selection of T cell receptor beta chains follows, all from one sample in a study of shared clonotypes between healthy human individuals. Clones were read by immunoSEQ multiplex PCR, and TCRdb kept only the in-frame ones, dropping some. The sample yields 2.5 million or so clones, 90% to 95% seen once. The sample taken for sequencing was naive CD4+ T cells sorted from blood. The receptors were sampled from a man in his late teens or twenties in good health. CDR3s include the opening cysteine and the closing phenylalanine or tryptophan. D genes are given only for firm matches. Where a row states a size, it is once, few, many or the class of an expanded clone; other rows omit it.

TGTGCCAGCAGCTTATGGCAGGGGAACTCTGGAAACACCATATATTTT	CASSLWQGNSGNTIYF	TRBV7-2	-	TRBJ1-3	-
TGTGCCAGCAGCCCTCAAACCCCCGGTGAAAAACTGTTTTTT	CASSPQTPGEKLFF	TRBV28	-	TRBJ1-4	once
TGTGCCAGCAGCTTTAGGGAATTCGACGAGCAGTACTTC	CASSFREFDEQYF	TRBV11-2	-	TRBJ2-7	-
TGTGCCAGCAGCTTGGGGGTTGACAGGGTTGAAGGCTACACCTTC	CASSLGVDRVEGYTF	TRBV5-8	TRBD1	TRBJ1-2	-
TGTGCCAGCAGTCCCGGACACCGCTCCTACGAGCAGTACTTC	CASSPGHRSYEQYF	TRBV28	-	TRBJ2-7	-
TGTGCCAGCTCACCCGGGGGGAGTCAGCCCCAGCATTTT	CASSPGGSQPQHF	TRBV18	-	TRBJ1-5	few
TGTGCCAGCAGCTCGGGGGGACAGGTCTCCTACGAGCAGTACTTC	CASSSGGQVSYEQYF	TRBV6-6	-	TRBJ2-7	-
TGTGCCAGCAGTCAGGGATGGACACCCAGGCCGAAGAACACCGGGGAGCTGTTTTTT	CASSQGWTPRPKNTGELFF	TRBV7-2	-	TRBJ2-2	-
TGTGCCATCAGTGAGTCAGGGGTCGCCACAGATACGCAGTATTTT	CAISESGVATDTQYF	TRBV10-3	-	TRBJ2-3	-
TGTGCCAGCGGAATCCAGAGCTCCTATAATTCACCCCTCCACTTT	CASGIQSSYNSPLHF	TRBV6-1	-	TRBJ1-6	-
TGCGCCAGCAGCTTGGCGGACAGGGCCTACAATGAGCAGTTCTTC	CASSLADRAYNEQFF	TRBV5-1	TRBD1	TRBJ2-1	-
TGTGCCAGCTCACCACCGTTCGCGGGGCCGTCGACCGGGGAGCTGTTTTTT	CASSPPFAGPSTGELFF	TRBV18	-	TRBJ2-2	-
TGTGCCAGCAGCTCGGGACAGGTTGGCTATGGCTACACCTTC	CASSSGQVGYGYTF	TRBV5-8	TRBD1	TRBJ1-2	-
TGTGCCAGCTCACCATTAGGACCCCCCTCCTACGAGCAGTACTTC	CASSPLGPPSYEQYF	TRBV18	-	TRBJ2-7	-
TGTGCCAGCAGTGCTAAAGGGGGTTTCGGTGGAAACACCATATATTTT	CASSAKGGFGGNTIYF	TRBV2	-	TRBJ1-3	-
TGTGCCAGCAGCTTAGATATTGGGTATGGCTACACCTTC	CASSLDIGYGYTF	TRBV11-2	-	TRBJ1-2	-
TGCGCCAGCAGCAAAACGACAGCCGCGAACACCGGGGAGCTGTTTTTT	CASSKTTAANTGELFF	TRBV5-1	-	TRBJ2-2	-
TGTGCCAGCTCACCAGGGCCAGAGTGGGAGCAGTACTTC	CASSPGPEWEQYF	TRBV18	-	TRBJ2-7	-
TGTGCCAGCTCACCACCGTTGCAGGGAGGGTCGAGTTCACCCCTCCACTTT	CASSPPLQGGSSSPLHF	TRBV18	-	TRBJ1-6	-
TGTGCCAGCAGCTACGGTGGTAGTGGCAATCAGCCCCAGCATTTT	CASSYGGSGNQPQHF	TRBV6-6	-	TRBJ1-5	-
TGTGCCAGCAGCTTAGGGACAAAGGAAGGACAGTCTCAACTCTTC	CASSLGTKEGQSQLF	TRBV11-2	-	TRBJ2-1	-
TGTGCCAGCAGCGTAGGGCGAGCGGGAGGAGATACGCAGTATTTT	CASSVGRAGGDTQYF	TRBV9	TRBD2	TRBJ2-3	-
TGTGCCTTGAGTAGCGGGGTTGAGCAGTTCTTC	CALSSGVEQFF	TRBV30	TRBD2	TRBJ2-1	-
TGTGCCAGCCAGCCAGAGAGCAATCAGCCCCAGCATTTT	CASQPESNQPQHF	TRBV2	-	TRBJ1-5	-
TGTGCCAGCAGTTTATCGCGGAGCAATCAGCCCCAGCATTTT	CASSLSRSNQPQHF	TRBV27	-	TRBJ1-5	-
TGTGCCAGCTCACCACCGGGGACTAGCGGTACCTACAATGAGCAGTTCTTC	CASSPPGTSGTYNEQFF	TRBV18	TRBD2	TRBJ2-1	-
TGTGCCAGCAGCGTGGGCTGGTCGAGCTCCTACGAGCAGTACTTC	CASSVGWSSSYEQYF	TRBV9	-	TRBJ2-7	-
TGTGCCAGCACCCTCGGGACAGACAACACTGAAGCTTTCTTT	CASTLGTDNTEAFF	TRBV2	TRBD1	TRBJ1-1	-
TGCGCCAGCAGCCCGGCAGTTCCCTCTGGGGCCAACGTCCTGACTTTC	CASSPAVPSGANVLTF	TRBV4-1	-	TRBJ2-6	-
TGTGCCAGCAGATCCCCCCTCAGGGGGAAACCCTATAATTCACCCCTCCACTTT	CASRSPLRGKPYNSPLHF	TRBV28	TRBD1	TRBJ1-6	-
TGTGCCAGCAGCGTAAGCACTGTCTGGGGGGGAAACACCATATATTTT	CASSVSTVWGGNTIYF	TRBV9	-	TRBJ1-3	-
TGCGCCAGCAGCCCTAATACGGCACTAACCTACGAGCAGTACTTC	CASSPNTALTYEQYF	TRBV5-1	-	TRBJ2-7	-
TGTGCCAGCAGCCAAGACCTCTTAGCGGGGGAGACCCAGTACTTC	CASSQDLLAGETQYF	TRBV4-2	TRBD2	TRBJ2-5	-